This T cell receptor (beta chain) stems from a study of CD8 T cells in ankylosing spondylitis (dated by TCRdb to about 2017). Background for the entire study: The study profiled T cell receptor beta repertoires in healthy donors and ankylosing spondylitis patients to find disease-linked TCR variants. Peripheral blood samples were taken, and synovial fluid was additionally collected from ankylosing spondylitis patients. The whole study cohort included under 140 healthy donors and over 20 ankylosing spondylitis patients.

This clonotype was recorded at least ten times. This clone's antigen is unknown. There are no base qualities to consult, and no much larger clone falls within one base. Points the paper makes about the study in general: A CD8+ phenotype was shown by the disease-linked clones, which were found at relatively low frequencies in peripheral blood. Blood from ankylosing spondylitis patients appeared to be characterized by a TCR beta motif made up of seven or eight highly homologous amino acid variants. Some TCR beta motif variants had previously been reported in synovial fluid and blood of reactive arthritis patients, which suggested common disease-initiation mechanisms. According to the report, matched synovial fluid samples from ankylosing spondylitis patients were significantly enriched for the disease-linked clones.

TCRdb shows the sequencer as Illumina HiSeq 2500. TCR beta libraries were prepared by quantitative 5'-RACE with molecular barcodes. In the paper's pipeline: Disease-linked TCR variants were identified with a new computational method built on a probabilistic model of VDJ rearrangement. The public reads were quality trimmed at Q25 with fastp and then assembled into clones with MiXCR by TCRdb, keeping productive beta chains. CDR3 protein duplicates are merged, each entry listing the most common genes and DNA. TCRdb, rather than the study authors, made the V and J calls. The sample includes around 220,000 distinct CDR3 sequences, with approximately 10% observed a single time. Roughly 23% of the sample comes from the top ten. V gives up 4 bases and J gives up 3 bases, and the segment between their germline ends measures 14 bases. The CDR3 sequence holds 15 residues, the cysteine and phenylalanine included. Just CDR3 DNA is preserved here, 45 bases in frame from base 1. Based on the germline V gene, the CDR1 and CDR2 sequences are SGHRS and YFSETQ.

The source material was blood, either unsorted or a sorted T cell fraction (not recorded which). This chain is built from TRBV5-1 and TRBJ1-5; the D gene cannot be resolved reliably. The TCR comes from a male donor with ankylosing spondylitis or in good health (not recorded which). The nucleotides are TGCGCCAGCAGCCTTGGACCCGAAGACAATCAGCCCCAGCATTTT. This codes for CASSLGPEDNQPQHF.